The clone carrying this T cell receptor beta chain has a handful of counts. The data derive from a study of blood T cell repertoires in COVID-19. Assay used: immunoSEQ multiplex PCR; TCRdb lists only in-frame clones, some missing. This table holds about 360,000 clones, around 90% found once. Germline CDR1 is SEHNR and CDR2 is FQNEAQ (reference sequence). Germline trimming cut 4 bases from V and 7 bases from J; bases unmatched to any gene: 5. This CDR3 contains 15 residues. The rearrangement joins TRBV7-9 to TRBJ2-2; 11 bases map to TRBD1. The receptor was isolated from a human donor in a cohort sampled during active COVID-19. Specimen: peripheral blood. The CDR3 region has the DNA TGTGCCAGCAGCTACGGACAGGGGGCCGGCGGGGAGCTGTTTTTT. The encoded protein is CASSYGQGAGGELFF.